This T cell receptor (beta chain) was captured by sequencing in a study of T cell responses to AZD1222 COVID-19 vaccine. Of note for this clone: Its antigen is undetermined.

Broader study findings: AZD1222 recipients seropositive at baseline numbered only five to seven. Nearly half of spike-specific TCRs reportedly go after variant regions that carry no mutations.

V lost 5 bases and J 6 bases, leaving 13 bases between the germline ends. CDR1 is SGHNT, CDR2 YENEEA, per germline. The length of the CDR3 is 13 residues. TCRdb keeps only in-frame clones here, not all; method: immunoSEQ multiplex PCR. The sample carries about 110,000 clones, 70% to 90% recorded once. The V gene is TRBV11-3, the J gene TRBJ1-1; TRBD1 might be the D (5 bases). The TCR sequence derives from an adult in good health. The source material was peripheral blood, sampled on day 0 of MenACWY control vaccination. The DNA of the CDR3 is TGTGCCAGCAGCCTTATACGGGACGCTGAAGCTTTCTTT. Protein: CASSLIRDAEAFF.